This paragraph reports one T cell receptor beta chain. The data derive from a study of blood T cell repertoires in COVID-19. Study-wide background: Sources were T cells, B-cell-depleted T cells, or PBMCs; the material itself was cDNA or gDNA.

The ends lost 0 bases at V and 2 bases at J; junction bases unmatched: 4. The germline V gene has CDR1 WNHNN and CDR2 SYGVQD (reference sequence). This CDR3 spans 15 amino acids. TCRdb's table, derived via immunoSEQ multiplex PCR, lists solely in-frame clones and lacks some. This table holds approximately 500,000 clones, approximately 88% found once. The rearrangement uses TRBV10-1 and TRBJ2-7; 7 positions agree with TRBD1. Material for sequencing was peripheral blood. The TCR originated in a woman aged 45-59 years with COVID-19, enrolled during active disease. As DNA, the CDR3 is TGCGCCAGCAGTGAGTCGTGGACAGGAGCCTACGAGCAGTACTTC. Protein sequence: CASSESWTGAYEQYF.